Listed below are T cell receptor beta chains from one sample, sequenced in a study of graft-versus-host responses after intestinal transplantation. The data were produced by immunoSEQ multiplex PCR, yet TCRdb's version contains in-frame clones alone and is incomplete. The data contain fewer than 110,000 clones, approximately 94% of them singletons. Their antigens remain unidentified. This specimen was unstimulated CD8+ T cells sorted from spleen or lymph node cells, taken before intestinal transplant. These receptors were collected from a human donor who received an intestinal transplant. Each CDR3 is given with its conserved first and last residue. The D gene is left open where the match is weak. Expanded clones get a size class; other rows say once, few or many, or leave the size out.

abundance	d_gene	v_gene	j_gene	CDR3aa	CDR3nt
-	-	TRBV27	TRBJ1-1	CASRPLGGAATMNTEAFF	TGTGCCAGCAGGCCGCTCGGGGGGGCCGCCACAATGAACACTGAAGCTTTCTTT
-	-	TRBV7-6	TRBJ2-1	CASSSSSGEQFF	TGTGCCAGCAGCTCCTCATCGGGGGAGCAGTTCTTC
-	TRBD2	TRBV7-8	TRBJ2-7	CASSLEGSGDCEQYF	TGTGCCAGCAGCTTAGAGGGTAGCGGGGACTGCGAGCAGTACTTC
-	TRBD2	TRBV7-8	TRBJ2-3	CASSPASGGYSRGTDTQYF	TGTGCCAGCAGTCCAGCTAGCGGGGGATACTCTAGAGGGACAGATACGCAGTATTTT
-	-	TRBV4-2	TRBJ2-1	CASSLGESYEQFF	TGTGCCAGCAGCCTCGGCGAGAGCTATGAGCAGTTCTTC
-	TRBD2	TRBV18	TRBJ2-5	CASSLGPGLQETQYF	TGTGCCAGCTCACTCGGTCCGGGACTACAAGAGACCCAGTACTTC
-	-	TRBV5-4	TRBJ2-7	CASSPQGGYEQYF	TGTGCCAGCAGCCCGCAGGGCGGTTACGAGCAGTACTTC
-	TRBD1	TRBV19	TRBJ1-6	CASTPGQYQTPLHF	TGTGCCAGTACCCCGGGACAGTATCAAACACCCCTCCACTTT
-	-	TRBV4-1	TRBJ2-3	CASSQENRDTQYF	TGCGCCAGCAGCCAAGAGAACCGGGATACGCAGTATTTT
once	-	TRBV28	TRBJ1-2	CASSFPGLGGYTF	TGTGCCAGCAGTTTCCCTGGACTGGGCGGCTACACCTTC
-	-	TRBV25-1	TRBJ2-7	CASSEDLTIEQYF	TGTGCCAGCAGTGAAGATCTGACAATCGAGCAGTACTTC
-	-	TRBV19	TRBJ1-2	CASSPRQDPRGYTF	TGTGCCAGTAGTCCCCGACAGGACCCGAGGGGCTACACCTTC
-	-	TRBV5-4	TRBJ1-2	CASSLGAGANYGYTF	TGTGCCAGCAGCTTGGGGGCGGGGGCTAACTATGGCTACACCTTC
-	-	TRBV4-1	TRBJ1-3	CASSPRHGGTGNTIYF	TGCGCCAGCAGCCCCAGACATGGAGGGACTGGAAACACCATATATTTT
-	-	TRBV2	TRBJ1-2	CASSDSGLFYGYTF	TGTGCCAGCAGTGATTCCGGGTTATTCTATGGCTACACCTTC
-	TRBD1	TRBV7-6	TRBJ1-4	CASSPRQGNEKLFF	TGTGCCAGCAGCCCCCGACAGGGCAATGAAAAACTGTTTTTT
-	-	TRBV9	TRBJ2-1	CASGSSYNEQFF	TGTGCTAGCGGTTCCTCCTACAATGAGCAGTTCTTC
once	-	TRBV7-2	TRBJ2-5	CASSPTGETQYF	TGTGCCAGCAGCCCCACAGGGGAGACCCAGTACTTC
-	-	TRBV5-6	TRBJ2-1	CASSIDGPTPYNEQFF	TGTGCCAGCAGCATCGACGGGCCGACCCCTTACAATGAGCAGTTCTTC
-	-	TRBV7-9	TRBJ1-1	CASSPQGRWEAFF	TGTGCCAGCAGTCCACAGGGCCGCTGGGAAGCTTTCTTT
-	-	TRBV7-8	TRBJ1-5	CASSLAGGLVNQPQHF	TGTGCCAGCAGCTTAGCGGGGGGGCTAGTTAATCAGCCCCAGCATTTT
-	-	TRBV27	TRBJ2-7	CASSSDFNSGYEQYF	TGTGCCAGCAGTTCTGATTTTAACTCGGGCTACGAGCAGTACTTC
-	TRBD2	TRBV10-3	TRBJ2-3	CAISDEGAGGVDTQYF	TGTGCCATCAGTGACGAAGGAGCGGGGGGGGTGGATACGCAGTATTTT
-	-	TRBV5-1	TRBJ2-7	CASSPRGASYYEQYF	TGCGCCAGCAGCCCCCGGGGAGCCTCTTACTACGAGCAGTACTTC
-	-	TRBV9	TRBJ1-3	CASSPDGNTIYF	TGTGCCAGCAGCCCCGATGGAAACACCATATATTTT
-	-	TRBV2	TRBJ1-6	CARKWRTDNSPLHF	TGTGCCAGGAAGTGGAGGACAGATAATTCACCCCTCCACTTT
once	-	TRBV10-1	TRBJ2-7	CASSAASSYEQYF	TGCGCCAGCAGCGCAGCGAGTTCCTACGAGCAGTACTTC
once	-	TRBV14	TRBJ2-7	CASSPYRVGEQYF	TGTGCCAGCAGCCCCTACAGGGTCGGCGAGCAGTACTTC
-	-	TRBV19	TRBJ2-1	CASSIWSGDNEQFF	TGTGCCAGTAGTATCTGGTCTGGGGACAATGAGCAGTTCTTC
-	-	TRBV5-1	TRBJ2-7	CASSRRDTPYEQYF	TGCGCCAGCAGCCGCCGGGACACCCCCTACGAGCAGTACTTC
-	-	TRBV7-9	TRBJ2-1	CASSAGDRLNEQFF	TGTGCCAGCAGCGCCGGAGACAGGTTGAATGAGCAGTTCTTC
few	-	TRBV10-2	TRBJ2-7	CASTSAGNYEQYF	TGCGCCAGCACGTCCGCAGGGAACTACGAGCAGTACTTC
-	-	TRBV5-4	TRBJ1-1	CASSPDTNTEAFF	TGTGCCAGCAGCCCGGACACGAACACTGAAGCTTTCTTT
-	-	TRBV27	TRBJ1-1	CASSLDSMNTEAFF	TGTGCCAGCAGTTTGGACAGCATGAACACTGAAGCTTTCTTT
-	-	TRBV27	TRBJ1-2	CASSPFTGINYGYTF	TGTGCCAGCAGCCCCTTTACAGGGATCAACTATGGCTACACCTTC
-	-	TRBV27	TRBJ2-3	CASRGASDTQYF	TGTGCCAGCCGGGGGGCCTCTGATACGCAGTATTTT
-	-	TRBV5-4	TRBJ1-2	CASSPGAGTDYGYTF	TGTGCCAGCAGCCCGGGAGCAGGCACGGACTATGGCTACACCTTC
-	-	TRBV7-9	TRBJ2-2	CASSPGTLVTGELFF	TGTGCCAGCAGCCCCGGTACCCTTGTCACCGGGGAGCTGTTTTTT
-	-	TRBV4-1	TRBJ2-1	CASSRVNSGNNEQFF	TGCGCCAGCAGTCGGGTAAATAGCGGTAACAATGAGCAGTTCTTC
once	-	TRBV14	TRBJ2-7	CASSPDGSREQYF	TGTGCCAGCAGCCCGGACGGGTCTCGGGAGCAGTACTTC
once	TRBD1	TRBV18	TRBJ1-2	CASSLTGTVTFWESTSYTF	TGTGCCAGCTCACTAACCGGGACAGTCACGTTCTGGGAGAGTACCAGCTACACCTTC
-	TRBD1	TRBV5-5	TRBJ2-5	CASSLEAVVRGETQYF	TGTGCCAGCAGCTTGGAGGCGGTGGTCAGGGGGGAGACCCAGTACTTC
-	TRBD1	TRBV4-2	TRBJ1-2	CASSQDGLTGGDGYTF	TGTGCCAGCAGCCAAGATGGTTTGACAGGGGGAGATGGCTACACCTTC
-	-	TRBV6-1	TRBJ2-7	CASSEYPSVSGGGDEQYF	TGTGCCAGCAGTGAATATCCTTCCGTCAGTGGTGGAGGGGACGAGCAGTACTTC
-	-	TRBV19	TRBJ2-5	CASSIPTSGKETQYF	TGTGCCAGTAGTATCCCGACTAGTGGTAAGGAGACCCAGTACTTC
-	-	TRBV7-9	TRBJ1-2	CASSTQGPLGGYTF	TGTGCCAGCAGCACCCAGGGGCCTTTGGGTGGCTACACCTTC
-	-	TRBV15	TRBJ1-4	CATSRPTNDEKLFF	TGTGCCACCAGCAGACCGACAAACGATGAAAAACTGTTTTTT
-	-	TRBV9	TRBJ1-1	CASSDGTEAFF	TGTGCCAGCAGCGATGGTACTGAAGCTTTCTTT
-	-	TRBV6-5	TRBJ2-3	CASSYSGSPDTQYF	TGTGCCAGCAGTTACTCCGGCTCCCCAGATACGCAGTATTTT
-	-	TRBV2	TRBJ2-1	CASQRTSGTHHGEQFF	TGTGCCAGCCAAAGAACATCCGGGACTCACCACGGGGAGCAGTTCTTC
-	-	TRBV23-1	TRBJ1-2	CASSQSERYGYTF	TGCGCCAGCAGTCAATCGGAGAGGTATGGCTACACCTTC
once	TRBD2	TRBV19	TRBJ2-7	CASRPSLAGGNTYEQYF	TGTGCCAGTAGACCTTCCTTGGCGGGGGGAAATACTTACGAGCAGTACTTC
once	-	TRBV27	TRBJ2-7	CASSPGREIWPIYEQYF	TGTGCCAGCAGTCCAGGCAGGGAAATTTGGCCGATTTACGAGCAGTACTTC
-	-	TRBV4-1	TRBJ1-5	CASSPGQKHQPQHF	TGCGCCAGCAGCCCCGGACAAAAACATCAGCCCCAGCATTTT
-	TRBD2	TRBV7-9	TRBJ2-7	CASSPGLAAIYEQYF	TGTGCCAGCAGCCCGGGACTAGCGGCCATCTACGAGCAGTACTTC
-	TRBD2	TRBV5-1	TRBJ2-1	CASSLAKRDERARGEQFF	TGCGCCAGCAGCTTGGCAAAGCGGGATGAGAGAGCGAGGGGTGAGCAGTTCTTC
-	-	TRBV7-9	TRBJ1-1	CASSLILGPEAFF	TGTGCCAGCAGCTTAATTTTGGGGCCTGAAGCTTTCTTT